This T cell receptor beta chain came from a study of T cell responses to AZD1222 COVID-19 vaccine. General observations from the study: Within unmutated variant regions lay the reported targets of nearly half of spike-specific TCRs. Seropositive status at baseline applied to only 5 to 7 AZD1222 recipients. No day 14 peak samples; only post-peak repertoires were characterized.

Points on this clone: What it binds is not known.

Only in-frame clones appear in the TCRdb table, and some are missing; sequencing was by immunoSEQ multiplex PCR. The table has about 140,000 clones, about 90% seen once. This receptor was obtained from an adult in good health. The sample consisted of peripheral blood, taken on day 0 of AZD1222 vaccination.

This CDR3 reads CASTSSTRRRSYNEQFF. The DNA of the CDR3 is TGTGCCAGCACCTCGAGTACTAGGCGCCGTTCCTACAATGAGCAGTTCTTC. The chain recombines TRBV7-9 with TRBJ2-1, with D possibly matching TRBD2 (5 bases). The CDR3 sequence is 17 residues long. CDR1 SEHNR and CDR2 FQNEAQ come from the germline V gene (reference sequence). Trimming removed 7 bases from V and 1 base from J, with 20 bases in between.